This T cell receptor (beta chain) was sequenced in a study of blood T cell repertoires in COVID-19. This CDR3 comprises 14 residues. Trimming pared 0 bases from V and 6 bases from J, leaving 12 bases between. Germline loops: CDR1 MNHEY, CDR2 SVGEGT. The table came from immunoSEQ multiplex PCR; TCRdb's copy has only in-frame clones and leaves some out. The data contain about 120,000 clones, approximately 90% of them singletons. The chain has TRBV6-2 or TRBV6-3 and TRBJ2-7, with a weak D call TRBD2 (5 bases). Input material: peripheral blood. The sequence derives from a human donor with active COVID-19. The donor label of this sample is uncertain. DNA of the CDR3: TGTGCCAGCAGTTACTCCCAACTAGTCTCCGAGCAGTACTTC. Protein sequence: CASSYSQLVSEQYF.